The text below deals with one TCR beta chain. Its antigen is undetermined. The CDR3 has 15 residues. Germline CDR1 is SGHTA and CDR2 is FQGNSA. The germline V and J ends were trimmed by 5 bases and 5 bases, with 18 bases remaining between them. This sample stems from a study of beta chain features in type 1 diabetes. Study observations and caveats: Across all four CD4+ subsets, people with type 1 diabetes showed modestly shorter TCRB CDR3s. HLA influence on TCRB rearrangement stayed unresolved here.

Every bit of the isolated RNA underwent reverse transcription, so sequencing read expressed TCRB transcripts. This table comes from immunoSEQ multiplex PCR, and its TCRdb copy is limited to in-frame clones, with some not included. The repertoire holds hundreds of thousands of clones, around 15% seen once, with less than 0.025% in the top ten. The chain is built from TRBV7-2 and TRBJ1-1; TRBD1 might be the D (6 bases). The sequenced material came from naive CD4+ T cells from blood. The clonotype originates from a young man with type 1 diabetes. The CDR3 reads CASSPYDRSGTEAFF. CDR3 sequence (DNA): TGTGCCAGCAGCCCGTACGACAGGTCTGGAACTGAAGCTTTCTTT.